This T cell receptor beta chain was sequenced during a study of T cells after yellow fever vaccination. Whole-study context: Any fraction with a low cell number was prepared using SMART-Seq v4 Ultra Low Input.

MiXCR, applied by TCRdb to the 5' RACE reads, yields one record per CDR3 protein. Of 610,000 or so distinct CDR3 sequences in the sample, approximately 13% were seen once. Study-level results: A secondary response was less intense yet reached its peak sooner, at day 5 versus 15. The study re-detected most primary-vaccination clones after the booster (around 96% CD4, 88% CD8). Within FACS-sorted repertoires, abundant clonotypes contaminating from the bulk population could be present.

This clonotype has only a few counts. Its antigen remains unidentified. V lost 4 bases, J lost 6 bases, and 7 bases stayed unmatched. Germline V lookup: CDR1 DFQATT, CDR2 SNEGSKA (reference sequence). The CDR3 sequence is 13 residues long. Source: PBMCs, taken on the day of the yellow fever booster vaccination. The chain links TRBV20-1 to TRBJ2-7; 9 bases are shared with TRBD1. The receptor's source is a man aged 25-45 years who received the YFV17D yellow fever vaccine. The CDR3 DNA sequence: TGCAGTGCTAACGACAGGGGGAAAGGCGAGCAGTACTTC. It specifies CSANDRGKGEQYF.